This T cell receptor (beta chain) was sequenced for a study of beta chain features in type 1 diabetes. Overall study findings and caveats: Shortening that was moderate but significant affected the TCRB CDR3s of Type 1 diabetes patients in all four CD4+ subsets. Patients' naive, central memory and regulatory TCRB repertoires appeared more alike than those of healthy donors. Patients with type 1 diabetes carried fewer insertions and had more deletions at their VDJ junctions.

As regards this clone: Its antigen is not known. The same CDR3 also results from other DNA sequences found in this sample.

With 1 base clipped from V and 7 bases from J, the junction kept 5 bases outside the gene matches. Per germline, CDR1 LGHNA and CDR2 YNFKEQ. The CDR3 runs to 16 residues. Since all of the isolated RNA was reverse transcribed, expressed TCRB transcripts were what got sequenced. The assay was immunoSEQ multiplex PCR, and TCRdb's table has in-frame clones only and misses some. In the table there are about 190,000 clones, around 7.8% of which are singletons. The sample was central memory CD4+ T cells from blood. This sequence joins TRBV4-2 and TRBJ2-1; TRBD2 agrees at 12 bases. The receptor was derived from a woman aged 35 to 49 with type 1 diabetes. CDR3 protein: CASSQASGGAGNEQFF. The CDR3 region has the DNA TGTGCCAGCAGCCAAGCTAGCGGGGGGGCGGGGAATGAGCAGTTCTTC.